This T cell receptor beta chain was obtained from a study of T cells expressing NK-cell markers. Study summary: Sorted CD3+CD56-NKG2C+, CD3+CD56+NKG2C- and CD3+CD56+NKG2C+ T cells were the source of the TCR beta repertoires.

CDR3 length: 15 amino acids. Germline V gives CDR1 MNHEY, CDR2 SVGEGT. The TCR beta cDNA came from 5'RACE template switching with UMIs. Reprocessing the 5' RACE reads, TCRdb reports a single entry for every CDR3 protein and omits DNA. The sample yields 200,000 to 300,000 distinct CDR3 sequences, of which the top ten take up around 0.37%. This chain uses TRBV6-2 or TRBV6-3 with TRBJ2-1; without DNA, the TCRdb call of TRBD1 cannot be checked. The sequenced sample was blood T cells: a sorted CD56 or NKG2C T cell subset, CD4+ or CD8+ T cells, or bulk PBMC T cells (not recorded which). The receptor's source is a man between 18 and 35 years old in good health. This CDR3 reads CASRTAGWGLDEQFF.